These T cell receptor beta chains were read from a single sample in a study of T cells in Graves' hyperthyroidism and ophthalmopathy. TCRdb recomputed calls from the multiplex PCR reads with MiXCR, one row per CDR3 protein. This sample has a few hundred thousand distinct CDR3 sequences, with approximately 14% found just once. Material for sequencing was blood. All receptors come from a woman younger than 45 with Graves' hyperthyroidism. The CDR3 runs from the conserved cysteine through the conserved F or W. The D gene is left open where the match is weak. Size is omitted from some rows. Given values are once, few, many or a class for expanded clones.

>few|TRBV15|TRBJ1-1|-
CATSRDESMNTEAFF
TGTGCCACCAGCAGAGATGAGAGTATGAACACTGAAGCTTTCTTT
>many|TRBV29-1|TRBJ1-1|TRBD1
CSGAGQGDTEAFF
TGCAGCGGTGCGGGACAGGGGGACACTGAAGCTTTCTTT
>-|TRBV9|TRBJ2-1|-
CASSVMGGGADNEQFF
TGTGCCAGCAGCGTAATGGGGGGCGGGGCCGACAATGAGCAGTTCTTC
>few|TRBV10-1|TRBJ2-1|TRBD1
CASSATGQGFREQFF
TGCGCCAGCAGTGCCACGGGACAGGGTTTTCGGGAGCAGTTCTTC
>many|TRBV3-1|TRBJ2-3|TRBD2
CASSPIKLSGRGDTQYF
TGTGCCAGCAGCCCAATAAAGCTGAGCGGGAGGGGCGATACGCAGTATTTT
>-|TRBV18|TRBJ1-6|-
CASSPSEGRNSPLHF
TGTGCCAGCTCACCCTCGGAGGGAAGAAATTCACCCCTCCACTTT
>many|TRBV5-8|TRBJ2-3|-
CASSLHANTQYF
TGTGCCAGCAGCTTGCACGCCAATACGCAGTATTTT
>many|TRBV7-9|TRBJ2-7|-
CASSSQRDVSYEQYF
TGTGCCAGCAGCTCCCAACGGGACGTCTCCTACGAGCAGTACTTC
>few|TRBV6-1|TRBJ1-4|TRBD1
CASRPRQGTSEKLFF
TGTGCCAGCAGGCCTCGACAGGGGACGTCTGAAAAACTGTTTTTT
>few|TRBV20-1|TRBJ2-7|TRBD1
CSARAFGTGTIQQYF
TGCAGTGCTAGGGCATTCGGGACAGGGACTATACAGCAGTACTTC
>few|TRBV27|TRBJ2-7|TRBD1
CASSSTGSDEQYF
TGTGCCAGCAGTTCGACAGGGAGCGACGAGCAGTACTTC
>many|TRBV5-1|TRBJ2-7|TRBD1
CASSLRDRASSYEQYF
TGCGCCAGCAGCTTACGGGACAGGGCTAGCTCCTACGAGCAGTACTTC
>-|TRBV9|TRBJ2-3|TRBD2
CASSLRLAGDTDTQYF
TGTGCCAGCAGCCTACGACTAGCGGGGGACACAGATACGCAGTATTTT
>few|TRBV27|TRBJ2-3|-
CASRRTGTDTQYF
TGTGCCAGCAGACGGACTGGCACAGATACGCAGTATTTT
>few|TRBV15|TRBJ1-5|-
CATSRDRGQPQHF
TGTGCCACCAGCAGAGATCGGGGTCAGCCCCAGCATTTT
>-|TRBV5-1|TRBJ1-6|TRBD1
CASSWSGTGNLDSPLHF
TGCGCCAGCAGCTGGAGCGGGACAGGGAATTTGGATTCACCCCTCCACTTT
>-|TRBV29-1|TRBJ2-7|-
CSVSFQAGTSEQYF
TGCAGCGTTTCCTTTCAGGCAGGGACGTCCGAGCAGTACTTC
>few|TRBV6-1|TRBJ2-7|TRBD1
CASSAPHRGTYEQYF
TGTGCCAGCAGTGCCCCCCACAGGGGGACCTACGAGCAGTACTTC
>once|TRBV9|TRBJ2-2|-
CASSVVLGKGNTGELFF
TGTGCCAGCAGCGTAGTCTTAGGGAAAGGGAACACCGGGGAGCTGTTTTTT
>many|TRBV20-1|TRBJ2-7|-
CSARAGGSLEQYF
TGCAGTGCTAGAGCGGGGGGCTCTTTAGAGCAGTACTTC
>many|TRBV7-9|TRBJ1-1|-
CASSLDHNTEAFF
TGTGCCAGCAGCTTGGACCATAACACTGAAGCTTTCTTT
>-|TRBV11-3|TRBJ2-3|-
CASSLAGARTDTQYF
TGTGCCAGCAGCTTAGCTGGGGCAAGAACAGATACGCAGTATTTT
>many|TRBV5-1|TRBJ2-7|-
CASSSLNSYEQYF
TGCGCCAGCAGCTCCCTGAATTCCTACGAGCAGTACTTC
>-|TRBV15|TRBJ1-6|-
CATSTLGGAGSPLHF
TGTGCCACCAGCACCCTGGGGGGGGCAGGTTCACCCCTCCACTTT
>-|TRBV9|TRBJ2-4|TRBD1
CASSARDRQNIQYF
TGTGCCAGCAGCGCCCGGGACAGACAAAACATTCAGTACTTC
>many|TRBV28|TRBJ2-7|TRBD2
CASSLRTSGRLSGEQYF
TGTGCCAGCAGTTTAAGGACTAGCGGGAGGTTATCTGGAGAGCAGTACTTC
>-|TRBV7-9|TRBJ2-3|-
CASSPYTTSADTQYF
TGTGCCAGCAGCCCCTATACGACATCCGCAGATACGCAGTATTTT